This record looks at one TCR beta chain sequence and its context. Its matching antigen is unknown. The data belong to a study of tumor-infiltrating lymphocytes in localized non-small cell lung cancer. Across the study: The cohort mixed smokers and never-smokers, several histologies, and some post-neoadjuvant-chemotherapy samples. Whole-study findings and limits: Different pieces of the same tissue went to different assays, confounding technical variation with intratumor heterogeneity. Immunotypes IM1 and IM2 had similar TCR-derived T-cell fractions. Tumors had more T cell infiltration than uninvolved lung, per TCRbeta sequencing and CD3 counts.

Some clones are missing from TCRdb's copy, which holds only in-frame ones; the method was immunoSEQ multiplex PCR. The data contain about 12,000 clones, over 75% of them singletons. The germline gives CDR1 SGHNT, CDR2 YYREEE (reference sequence). Trimming removed 0 bases at V and 6 bases at J, with 10 bases between. The CDR3 loop spans 13 amino acids. Sequencing was carried out using uninvolved lung tissue not adjacent to the tumor. This chain links TRBV5-4 with TRBJ2-7; the D call may be TRBD1 or TRBD2 (5 bases each). The TCR was taken from a human donor with non-small cell lung cancer. The CDR3 spells CASSLGGPGEQYF. The CDR3 nucleotides read TGTGCCAGCAGCTTGGGGGGACCGGGCGAGCAGTACTTC. Full variable domain (remainder filled in from reference TRBV5-4 and TRBJ2-7): ETGVTQSPTHLIKTRGQQVTLRCSSQSGHNTVSWYQQALGQGPQFIFQYYREEENGRGNFPPRFSGLQFPNYSSELNVNALELDDSALYLCASSLGGPGEQYFGPGTRLTVT.